The subject of this entry is one TCR beta chain. Its antigen is undetermined. The V gene end was trimmed by 6 bases and the J gene end by 4 bases; junction bases not matched to a gene: 4. The germline gives CDR1 SGHRS, CDR2 YFSETQ. CDR3 size: 14 residues. The sample originates from a study of T cell responses to AZD1222 COVID-19 vaccine. Broader study findings: After two AZD1222 doses, spike-specific TCR breadth and depth rose versus day 0. Donors were chiefly white British, with a greater number of females, and clonal diversity was perhaps underestimated. Among vaccine-associated CD4 TCRs, coverage spanned spike, with dominance at 160-218 and 743-854.

Assay: immunoSEQ multiplex PCR; the TCRdb copy retains only in-frame clones and omits some. This sample has about 93,000 clones, with 65% to 90% found just once. This specimen consisted of peripheral blood, obtained on day 0 of AZD1222 vaccination. The sequence was obtained from an adult in good health. The chain uses TRBV5-1 and TRBJ1-6; 7 bases map to TRBD1. The CDR3 nucleotides read TGCGCCAGCACGATGGGACAGTATAATTCACCCCTCCACTTT. It encodes CASTMGQYNSPLHF.